Below, one TCR beta chain is given with its context. It was during active infection that Seattle patients were enrolled and then longitudinally followed. The entry originates in a study of blood T cell repertoires in COVID-19. Background on the study: Donors in the United States, Italy and Spain gave samples during acute or convalescent COVID-19. T cells, B-cell-depleted T cells, or PBMCs supplied cDNA or gDNA.

V was trimmed by 2 bases and J by 11 bases, leaving 18 bases between them. CDR3 length: 14 residues. Germline V gene sequence: CDR1 MNHEY, CDR2 SVGAGI. Sequenced by immunoSEQ multiplex PCR; TCRdb stores in-frame clones only, minus some. The sample shows about 170,000 clones, roughly 84% of them seen only once. Input material: peripheral blood. This chain connects TRBV6-5 to TRBJ1-1, with TRBD1 as a possible D gene (6 bases). The TCR was taken from a woman in her seventies with COVID-19, enrolled during active disease. CDR3 DNA: TGTGCCAGCAGTTACACTGGACAGCCGGGGGGTGCTTTCTTT. Encoded protein: CASSYTGQPGGAFF.